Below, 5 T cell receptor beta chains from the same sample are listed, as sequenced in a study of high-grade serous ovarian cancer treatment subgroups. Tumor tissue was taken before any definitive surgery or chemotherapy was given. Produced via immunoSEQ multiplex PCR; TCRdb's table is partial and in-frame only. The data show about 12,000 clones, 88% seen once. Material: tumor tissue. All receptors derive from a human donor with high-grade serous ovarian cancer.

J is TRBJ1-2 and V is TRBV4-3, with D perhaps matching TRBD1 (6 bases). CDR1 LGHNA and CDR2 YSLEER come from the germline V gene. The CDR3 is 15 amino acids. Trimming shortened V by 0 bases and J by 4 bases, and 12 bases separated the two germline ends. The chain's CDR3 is CASSQDRTALYGYTF. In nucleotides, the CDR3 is TGCGCCAGCAGCCAAGATCGGACAGCTCTCTATGGCTACACCTTC.

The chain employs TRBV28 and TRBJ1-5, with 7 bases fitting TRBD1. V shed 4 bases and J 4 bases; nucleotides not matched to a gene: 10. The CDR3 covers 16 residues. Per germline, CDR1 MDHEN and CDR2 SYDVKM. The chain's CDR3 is CASSSPGQLLNQPQHF. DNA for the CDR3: TGTGCCAGCAGTTCACCGGGACAGCTATTGAATCAGCCCCAGCATTTT.

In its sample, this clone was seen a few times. CDR3 bases: TGTGCCATCAGTGTGCAGGGGGAGTATGGCTACACCTTC. Encoded protein: CAISVQGEYGYTF. The rearrangement joins TRBV10-3 to TRBJ1-2; 7 bases are shared with TRBD1. This CDR3 comprises 13 residues. Germline-derived CDR1 and CDR2 are ENHRY and SYGVKD. The junction had 4 bases not matched to a gene; V was cut back by 4 bases and J by 5 bases.

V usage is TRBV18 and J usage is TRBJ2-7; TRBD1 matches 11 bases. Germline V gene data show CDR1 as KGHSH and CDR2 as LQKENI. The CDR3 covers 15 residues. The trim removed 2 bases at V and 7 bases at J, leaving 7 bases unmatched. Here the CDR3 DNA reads TGTGCCAGCTCACCAGGGACAGGGGGTCTGGGAGAGCAGTACTTC. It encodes CASSPGTGGLGEQYF.

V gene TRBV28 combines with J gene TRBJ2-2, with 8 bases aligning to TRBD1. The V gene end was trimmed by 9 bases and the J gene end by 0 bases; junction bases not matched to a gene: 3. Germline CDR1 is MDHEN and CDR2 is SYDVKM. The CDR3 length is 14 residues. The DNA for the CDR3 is TGTGCCAGTAGACAGGGGACGAACACCGGGGAGCTGTTTTTT. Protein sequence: CASRQGTNTGELFF.